The 9 T cell receptor beta chains in this list originate from one sample, sequenced in a study of CD4+ T cells in melanoma. Clones were sequenced by immunoSEQ multiplex PCR, and TCRdb holds only the in-frame ones, with some missing. The data contain about 4,900 clones, about 61% of them seen just once; the ten biggest clones take up about 26%. The sample comprised cells from a culture (not recorded whether cultured in vitro). The source of these receptors is a human donor with melanoma.

V gene TRBV13 combines with J gene TRBJ1-1, with 10 bases aligning to TRBD1. The CDR3 loop spans 18 amino acids. The junction had 12 bases not matched to a gene; V was cut back by 4 bases and J by 1 base. The V gene's germline CDR1 is PRHDT and CDR2 FYEKMQ (reference sequence). The CDR3 sequence: CASSSRRGQGTKNTEAFF. CDR3 coding DNA: TGTGCCAGCAGCTCGAGGCGGGGACAGGGGACCAAGAACACTGAAGCTTTCTTT.

The V call is TRBV9, the J call TRBJ1-1, with 7 bases that match TRBD1. Germline assignment: CDR1 SGDLS and CDR2 YYNGEE. Trimming at V came to 3 bases and at J to 11 bases, leaving 13 bases not matched to a gene. This CDR3 comprises 14 residues. The CDR3 loop is CASSAPGTEGMAFF. CDR3 nucleotide sequence: TGTGCCAGCAGCGCACCCGGGACAGAGGGGATGGCTTTCTTT.

By share, this clone counts as medium-sized. For the CDR3, the DNA is TGCGCCAGCAGCCCGGACCCTGGGGTCCCCAACCCGTACTTC. Protein: CASSPDPGVPNPYF. The V gene is TRBV5-1, the J gene TRBJ2-7; D call uncertain. Per germline, CDR1 SGHRS and CDR2 YFSETQ. Trimming cost V 4 bases and J 12 bases, with 23 bases left between them. This CDR3 has 14 amino acids. Full variable domain (remainder filled in from reference TRBV5-1 and TRBJ2-7): KAGVTQTPRYLIKTRGQQVTLSCSPISGHRSVSWYQQTPGQGLQFLFEYFSETQRNKGNFPGRFSGRQFSNSRSEMNVSTLELGDSALYLCASSPDPGVPNPYFGPGTRLTVT.

In this sample, this clone turned up once. The CDR3 loop is CASSSGTTGKGETQYF. The CDR3 nucleotides read TGTGCCAGCAGCTCAGGGACGACAGGGAAGGGGGAGACCCAGTACTTC. The rearrangement uses TRBV5-4 and TRBJ2-5, with TRBD1 matching over 7 bases. V lost 3 bases to trimming and J lost 5 bases; unmatched junction nucleotides: 13. This CDR3 contains 16 residues. Germline CDR1 SGHNT, CDR2 YYREEE (reference sequence).

This chain links TRBV4-2 with TRBJ1-1, with D possibly matching TRBD1 (5 bases). The germline CDR1 and CDR2 sequences are LGHNA and YNFKEQ. Trimming took 6 bases from V and 5 from J, leaving 13 bases between them. The CDR3 has 13 residues. In DNA form, the CDR3 reads TGTGCCAGCAGTGCGAGGGGAGGGACTGAAGCTTTCTTT. As protein: CASSARGGTEAFF.

This clone is judged medium-sized (0.01 to 0.1%). The J gene is TRBJ1-5, the V gene TRBV28; D unclear. The germline CDR1 and CDR2 sequences are MDHEN and SYDVKM. The CDR3 sequence is 14 residues long. With 5 bases removed from V and 0 bases from J, the gap between germline ends came to 8 bases. The CDR3 region has the DNA TGTGCCAGCAGTGGCATTTATAGCAATCAGCCCCAGCATTTT. Protein sequence: CASSGIYSNQPQHF.

This chain joins TRBV19 and TRBJ2-5, with D tentatively TRBD1 (6 bases). The CDR3 covers 16 residues. CDR1 and CDR2 from the germline V gene are LNHDA and SQIVND (reference sequence). Deletions cut 5 bases from V and 2 bases from J, with 18 bases between. CDR3 sequence (DNA): TGTGCCAGTAGTTGGGACCCGACAGGAAATCAAGAGACCCAGTACTTC. It codes for CASSWDPTGNQETQYF.

Only one count was recorded for this clone. This chain uses TRBV6-5 with TRBJ1-5; D unclear. Germline values: CDR1 MNHEY, CDR2 SVGAGI. V was pared by 6 bases and J by 4 bases, with 16 bases between. The CDR3 length is 15 residues. Here the CDR3 DNA reads TGTGCCAGCAGGGTCTCGGGGTCGGGGAATCAGCCCCAGCATTTT. This gives the protein CASRVSGSGNQPQHF.

This chain uses TRBV28 with TRBJ1-1; TRBD1 is a possible D gene (5 bases). V was cut by 4 bases and J by 8 bases, with 14 bases left in between. The germline V gene has CDR1 MDHEN and CDR2 SYDVKM. The length of the CDR3 is 13 residues. The CDR3 here is CASSSSGQIEAFF. The CDR3 bases are TGTGCCAGCAGTTCTTCAGGGCAGATAGAAGCTTTCTTT.